This TCR beta chain came from a study of control samples from healthy donors and cancer patients. The assay was immunoSEQ multiplex PCR, and TCRdb's table has in-frame clones only and misses some. There are under 450,000 clones in the sample; over 75% occur only once, and more than 6% lies in the top ten. V shed 6 bases and J shed 5 bases, with 22 bases lying between them. CDR3 size: 16 residues. This TCR derives from a man aged 35-49 years with head and neck cancer. Sequenced input: PBMCs. J is TRBJ1-1 and V is TRBV23-1, with D possibly being TRBD1 (5 bases). TRBV23-1 is recorded as an ORF, its role being uncertain. CDR3 region: CASRRTDKRDRTEAFF. The CDR3 nucleotides are TGCGCCAGCAGGCGCACGGACAAAAGGGATCGAACTGAAGCTTTCTTT.